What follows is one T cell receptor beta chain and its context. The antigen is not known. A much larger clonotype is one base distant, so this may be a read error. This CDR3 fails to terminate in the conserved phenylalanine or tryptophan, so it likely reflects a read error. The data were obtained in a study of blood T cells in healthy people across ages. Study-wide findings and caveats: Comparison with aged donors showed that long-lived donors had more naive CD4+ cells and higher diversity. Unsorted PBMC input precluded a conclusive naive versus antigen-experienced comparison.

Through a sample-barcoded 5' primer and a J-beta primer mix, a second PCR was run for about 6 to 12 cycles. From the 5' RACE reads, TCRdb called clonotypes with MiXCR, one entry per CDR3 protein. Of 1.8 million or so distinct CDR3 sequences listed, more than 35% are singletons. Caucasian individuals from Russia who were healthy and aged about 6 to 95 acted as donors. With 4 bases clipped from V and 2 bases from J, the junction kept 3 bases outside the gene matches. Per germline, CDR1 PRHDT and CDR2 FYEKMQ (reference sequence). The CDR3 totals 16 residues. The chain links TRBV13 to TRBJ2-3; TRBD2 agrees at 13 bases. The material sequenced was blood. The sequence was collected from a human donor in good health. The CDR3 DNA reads TGTGCCAGCAGCTCGGGACTAGCGGGGTACACAGATACGCAGTATTGT. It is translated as CASSSGLAGYTDTQYC.